This is a list of T cell receptor beta chains from one sample in a study of graft-versus-host responses after intestinal transplantation. Profiled with immunoSEQ multiplex PCR; TCRdb holds only in-frame clones, not every one. The sample holds 84,000 or so clones, 85% to 95% seen once. Their antigen targets remain unknown. The starting material was unstimulated CD8+ T cells sorted from spleen or lymph node cells, obtained before transplant. The receptors derive from a human donor who was the organ donor for an intestinal transplant. Both conserved end residues are part of each CDR3. D genes are given only for firm matches. Clone size is given for some rows only: seen once, a few or many times, or a class if the clone is expanded.

j_gene	v_gene	d_gene	abundance	CDR3nt	CDR3aa
TRBJ2-7	TRBV28	TRBD1	NA	TGTGCCAGCAGTCCCCAAATGGGACAGGCCTCCTACGAGCAGTACTTC	CASSPQMGQASYEQYF
TRBJ1-2	TRBV27	NA	NA	TGTGCCAGTCACCCCCTTAGGGGATTCTATGGCTACACCTTC	CASHPLRGFYGYTF
TRBJ2-7	TRBV10-3	TRBD1	NA	TGTGCCGCCGGGACAGGGGTCTCCTACGAGCAGTACTTC	CAAGTGVSYEQYF
TRBJ2-7	TRBV21-1	NA	once	TGTGCCAGCAGCACCAGGGGGCTTTACTCCTACGAGCAGTACTTC	CASSTRGLYSYEQYF
TRBJ2-7	TRBV6-5	NA	NA	TGTGCCAGCAGCCCTAATACTTTTTCCTACGAGCAGTACTTC	CASSPNTFSYEQYF
TRBJ2-5	TRBV6-1	NA	NA	TGTGCCAGCTCCCCGCACAGAAGGGAGACCCAGTACTTC	CASSPHRRETQYF
TRBJ1-1	TRBV27	NA	NA	TGTGCCAGCAGTTTATCGATTACGGGTGAAGCTTTCTTT	CASSLSITGEAFF
TRBJ1-5	TRBV2	NA	NA	TGTGCCAGCAGTCCCGCGGGGGTTTGCAATCAGCCCCAGCATTTT	CASSPAGVCNQPQHF
TRBJ2-3	TRBV7-9	NA	once	TGTGCCAGCAGCCAAGAGGTATTTAGGCAGCTCAACACAGATACGCAGTATTTT	CASSQEVFRQLNTDTQYF
TRBJ1-2	TRBV28	NA	NA	TGTGTCAGCAGTCCCCAAAGCACAGGGACCGGCTACACCTTC	CVSSPQSTGTGYTF
TRBJ1-1	TRBV27	NA	NA	TGTGCCAGCAGTTTCTCAGGGAACACTGAAGCTTTCTTT	CASSFSGNTEAFF
TRBJ2-1	TRBV11-1	NA	NA	TGTGCCAGCAGCCCTCCGAGTCCGAACTCCTACAATGAGCAGTTCTTC	CASSPPSPNSYNEQFF
TRBJ2-1	TRBV7-8	TRBD2	NA	TGTGCCAGCAGCCCCGGACTAGCGGGAGCAGGTTACAATGAGCAGTTCTTC	CASSPGLAGAGYNEQFF
TRBJ1-5	TRBV4-1	NA	NA	TGCGCCAGCAGCCCTATACACGGGGATCAGCCCCAGCATTTT	CASSPIHGDQPQHF
TRBJ2-7	TRBV15	NA	NA	TGTGCCACCAGCAGTCTCGTGGACACATCCCAGTACTTC	CATSSLVDTSQYF
TRBJ2-7	TRBV27	NA	NA	TGTGCCAGCAGTAAAACAGGGACACCCTACGAGCAGTACTTC	CASSKTGTPYEQYF
TRBJ2-6	TRBV7-9	TRBD1	NA	TGTGCCAGCAGCTCTTCGGACAGGAGCTCTGGGGCCAACGTCCTGACTTTC	CASSSSDRSSGANVLTF
TRBJ1-2	TRBV4-3	NA	NA	TGCGCCAGCAGCCAAGATCTGATATGGGAGGGCTACTATGGCTACACCTTC	CASSQDLIWEGYYGYTF
TRBJ2-3	TRBV21-1	NA	NA	TGTGCCAGCAGCAAAGTTCTAGCGGGGGGACTCACAGATACGCAGTATTTT	CASSKVLAGGLTDTQYF
TRBJ2-1	TRBV13	TRBD1	NA	TGTGCCAGCAGCTCCACAGGGGCCCTCTCCTACAATGAGCAGTTCTTC	CASSSTGALSYNEQFF
TRBJ2-3	TRBV5-1	TRBD2	NA	TGCGCCAGCAGCCCGGGCATTAGCGGGGGGGCGGATACGCAGTATTTT	CASSPGISGGADTQYF
TRBJ1-4	TRBV5-6	NA	few	TGTGCCAGCAGCTCCACCCACGGGCAGGGCGAACTGTTTTTT	CASSSTHGQGELFF